This T cell receptor (beta chain) was recorded in a study of blood T cells in healthy people across ages. The CDR3 is 13 residues long. The V end lost 5 bases, the J end lost 5 bases, and 13 bases lay between the germline ends. Germline V gene sequence: CDR1 SGHTA, CDR2 FQGNSA. Russia was home to the donors, healthy Caucasian individuals aged 6 to 90. Total RNA amounts of at least 5 micrograms were extracted per sample. The table lists this clonotype with a few counts. A J-beta primer mix and a sample-barcoded 5' primer were used in a second PCR of roughly 6 to 11 cycles. TCRdb ran MiXCR on the 5' RACE reads and lists one entry per CDR3 protein. The table includes some 1.6 million distinct CDR3 sequences, about 32% detected once.

J is TRBJ2-7 and V is TRBV7-2; tentatively, D is TRBD2 (6 bases). The sequence derives from a woman between 25 and 40 years old in good health. The specimen sequenced was blood. CDR3: CASSAGLTNEQYF. Written as DNA, the CDR3 is TGTGCCAGCAGCGCGGGACTCACGAACGAGCAGTACTTC.